The 4 T cell receptor beta chains in this list originate from one sample, sequenced in a study of T cell responses to AZD1222 COVID-19 vaccine. Here immunoSEQ multiplex PCR was the method, and the copy in TCRdb shows in-frame clones only, minus some. Of 83,000 or so clones in the sample, more than 75% were seen once. The material sequenced was peripheral blood, taken on day 0 of MenACWY control vaccination. Every receptor here comes from an adult in good health.

CDR3 coding DNA: TGTGCCAGCAGCTTATCTCCGAGCTCCTACAATGAGCAGTTCTTC. Encoded protein: CASSLSPSSYNEQFF. The chain uses TRBV7-3 and TRBJ2-1; D gene unclear. Trimming cost V 2 bases and J 0 bases, with 8 bases left between them. CDR1 is SGHTA, CDR2 FQGTGA, per germline. There are 15 residues in the CDR3. Filled out from reference TRBV7-3 and TRBJ2-1, the complete variable domain reads GAGVSQTPSNKVTEKGKYVELRCDPISGHTALYWYRQSLGQGPEFLIYFQGTGAADDSGLPNDRFFAVRPEGSVSTLKIQRTERGDSAVYLCASSLSPSSYNEQFFGPGTRLTVL.

The chain combines TRBV28 with TRBJ2-3; D might be TRBD2 (6 bases). Trimming removed 4 bases from V and 4 bases from J, with 15 bases in between. Per the germline V gene, CDR1 is MDHEN and CDR2 is SYDVKM. This CDR3 spans 15 amino acids. The CDR3 is CASSSPQTRADTQYF. CDR3 nucleotides: TGTGCCAGCAGTTCCCCCCAGACTAGGGCAGATACGCAGTATTTT.

V is TRBV29-1 and J is TRBJ2-2, with D unresolved. CDR3 length equals 12 residues. V gave up 4 bases and J gave up 6 bases, with 9 bases separating them. The germline CDR1 and CDR2 sequences are SQVTM and ANQGSEA. The CDR3 here is CSVVGPAGELFF. In nucleotides, the CDR3 is TGCAGCGTTGTTGGACCGGCCGGGGAGCTGTTTTTT.

The chain has TRBV11-2 and TRBJ1-1; maybe TRBD1 (5 bases). Germline assignment: CDR1 SGHAT and CDR2 FQNNGV. This CDR3 has 12 amino acids. V was pared by 5 bases and J by 4 bases, with 8 bases between. CDR3 protein: CASSRQGTEAFF. The CDR3 DNA follows: TGTGCCAGCAGCCGCCAGGGCACTGAAGCTTTCTTT. The full variable domain, in which reference TRBV11-2 and TRBJ1-1 provide the parts outside the CDR3, is EAGVAQSPRYKIIEKRQSVAFWCNPISGHATLYWYQQILGQGPKLLIQFQNNGVVDDSQLPKDRFSAERLKGVDSTLKIQPAKLEDSAVYLCASSRQGTEAFFGQGTRLTVV.